The 31 T cell receptor beta chains listed next were all sequenced from one sample in a study of cytomegalovirus exposure and HLA in healthy donors (dated by TCRdb to about 2017). Library preparation was by the immunoSEQ multiplex PCR assay. For the multiplex PCR, a mixture combining 60 forward primers for TCR Vbeta segments and 13 reverse primers for TCR Jbeta segments was used. TCRdb's version of the immuneACCESS table is confined to in-frame rearrangements and falls short of the full clone set. An unresolved V gene accounts for under half of the shortfall where checked; the remainder is of unknown origin. The sample table shows about 82,000 clones, and roughly 84% are seen once. Together, the top ten hold about 19% of the sample. The sample comprised PBMCs. The receptors shown here come from an older man in good health and CMV-seropositive.

With regard to this clone: At one of its ends the junction is not consistent with the germline gene, which may arise from a read error. V and J are TRBV7-9 and TRBJ2-3; TRBD1 agrees at 7 bases. CDR3 length equals 14 residues. CDR1 SEHNR and CDR2 FQNEAQ come from the germline V gene (reference sequence). The CDR3 DNA reads as TGTTCCAGCAGCCGACGACAGGGAACAGATACGCAGTATTTT. It specifies CSSSRRQGTDTQYF.

DNA for the CDR3: TGTGCCAGTAGTATGATGGCAGGTAGCAATCAGCCCCAGCATTTT. As protein: CASSMMAGSNQPQHF. The chain recombines TRBV19 with TRBJ1-5; D is uncertain. Trimming stripped 3 bases from V and 0 bases from J, with 9 bases between. Germline loops: CDR1 LNHDA, CDR2 SQIVND (reference sequence). The CDR3 length is 15 residues.

V is TRBV7-2 and J is TRBJ2-1; D unresolved. Germline lookup yields CDR1 SGHTA and CDR2 FQGNSA. V lost 1 base and J 3 bases, leaving 10 bases between the germline ends. This CDR3 comprises 15 residues. This CDR3 reads CASSLGAPDYNEQFF. CDR3 coding DNA: TGTGCCAGCAGCTTAGGAGCACCCGACTACAATGAGCAGTTCTTC.

This clone was seen a handful of times. The chain couples TRBV10-2 to TRBJ1-4; TRBD1 matches at 8 bases. Germline V CDR1 and CDR2: WSHSY, SAAADI. Trimming at V came to 7 bases and at J to 2 bases, leaving 3 bases not matched to a gene. This CDR3 is built from 14 residues. For the CDR3, the DNA is TGCGCCAGCAACAACAGGGGGACTAATGAAAAACTGTTTTTT. This codes for CASNNRGTNEKLFF.

V is TRBV7-3 and J is TRBJ1-1; no definite D call. There are 13 residues in the CDR3. The germline V gene encodes CDR1 SGHTA and CDR2 FQGTGA. Trimming took 0 bases from V and 1 from J, leaving 3 bases between them. The CDR3 protein is CASSLTANTEAFF. CDR3 sequence (DNA): TGTGCCAGCAGCTTAACAGCGAACACTGAAGCTTTCTTT.

J is TRBJ1-2 and V is TRBV7-2, with D tentatively TRBD1 (5 bases). Germline values: CDR1 SGHTA, CDR2 FQGNSA. Trimming cost V 9 bases and J 2 bases, with 7 bases left between them. The CDR3 sequence is 11 residues long. The CDR3 sequence is CASRQNYGYTF. CDR3 DNA sequence: TGTGCCAGTCGACAGAACTATGGCTACACCTTC.

The rearrangement links TRBV5-6 to TRBJ2-7; possibly TRBD2 for D (6 bases). The CDR3 is 13 residues long. Trimming took off 4 bases at V and 5 bases at J, with 13 bases between the two ends. Germline V CDR1 and CDR2: SGHDT, YYEEEE. CDR3 coding DNA: TGTGCCAGCAGCCCCGCGGGAATCCACGAGCAGTACTTC. Translated: CASSPAGIHEQYF.

J is TRBJ2-1 and V is TRBV15; 7 nucleotides line up with TRBD2. The CDR3 runs to 18 residues. V trimming: 0 bases; J trimming: 4 bases; junction bases outside the gene matches: 12. Germline CDR1 is LNHNV and CDR2 is YYDKDF (reference sequence). The CDR3 nucleotides are TGTGCCACCAGCAGAGATCTAAGGCGGGAGTATGTATACAATGAGCAGTTCTTC. Its protein product is CATSRDLRREYVYNEQFF.

The gene calls are TRBV5-1 and TRBJ2-1, with TRBD2 matching over 10 bases. Germline CDR1 is SGHRS and CDR2 is YFSETQ. J lost 2 bases, V lost 1 base, and 9 bases had no gene match. The CDR3 contains 18 residues. CDR3 sequence reads: CASSLWASGGATYNEQFF. The CDR3 DNA follows: TGCGCCAGCAGCTTGTGGGCTAGCGGGGGCGCAACCTACAATGAGCAGTTCTTC.

This clone has more than one count but fewer than ten. The chain is built from TRBV10-3 and TRBJ1-3; D might be TRBD1 (5 bases). The CDR3 consists of 16 residues. Germline CDR1 is ENHRY and CDR2 is SYGVKD. Between the trimmed V and J ends, which lost 3 bases and 0 bases, there was a span of 12 bases. The CDR3 sequence: CAISDQGGNSGNTIYF. In nucleotides, the CDR3 is TGTGCCATCAGTGACCAGGGAGGTAACTCTGGAAACACCATATATTTT.

The chain has TRBV11-2 and TRBJ2-1; TRBD2 aligns across 7 bases. The V and J ends lost 3 bases and 7 bases, in that order; junction bases with no gene match: 3. This CDR3 contains 13 residues. The germline V gene has CDR1 SGHAT and CDR2 FQNNGV. This CDR3 reads CASSLGGGNEQFF. The CDR3 DNA reads TGTGCCAGCAGCTTGGGGGGGGGTAATGAGCAGTTCTTC. The full variable domain, with the rest looked up from reference TRBV11-2 and TRBJ2-1, is EAGVAQSPRYKIIEKRQSVAFWCNPISGHATLYWYQQILGQGPKLLIQFQNNGVVDDSQLPKDRFSAERLKGVDSTLKIQPAKLEDSAVYLCASSLGGGNEQFFGPGTRLTVL.

This chain links TRBV18 with TRBJ2-6; unclear D gene. This CDR3 region has 16 residues. V lost 0 bases and J 0 bases, leaving 6 bases between the germline ends. Germline CDR1 is KGHSH and CDR2 is LQKENI. CDR3 nucleotide sequence: TGTGCCAGCTCACCACCGCGGAACTCTGGGGCCAACGTCCTGACTTTC. This translates into CASSPPRNSGANVLTF.

This clone was observed a few times. The V and J genes are TRBV28 and TRBJ2-7, with TRBD2 matching over 12 bases. The CDR3 has 15 residues. Germline V gene sequence: CDR1 MDHEN, CDR2 SYDVKM. J was trimmed by 4 bases and V by 3 bases; bases with no gene match: 4. The CDR3 sequence: CASSFTGTSGYEQYF. Written as DNA, the CDR3 is TGTGCCAGCAGTTTCACCGGGACTAGCGGGTACGAGCAGTACTTC. Full variable domain (missing parts from reference TRBV28 and TRBJ2-7): DVKVTQSSRYLVKRTGEKVFLECVQDMDHENMFWYRQDPGLGLRLIYFSYDVKMKEKGDIPEGYSVSREKKERFSLILESASTNQTSMYLCASSFTGTSGYEQYFGPGTRLTVT.

The chain employs TRBV5-1 and TRBJ2-3; unclear D gene. Germline CDR1 and CDR2: SGHRS and YFSETQ. The CDR3 has 14 amino acids. The V and J ends lost 0 bases and 4 bases respectively, with 9 bases between them. The CDR3 sequence: CASSLAGLADTQYF. The DNA for the CDR3 is TGCGCCAGCAGCTTGGCCGGGTTGGCAGATACGCAGTATTTT.

This chain connects TRBV14 to TRBJ2-2; TRBD1 is a possible D gene (5 bases). With 1 base removed from V and 2 bases from J, the gap between germline ends came to 11 bases. CDR1 is SGHDN and CDR2 is FVKESK in the germline V gene. The CDR3 consists of 16 residues. Here the CDR3 reads CASSQVPGINTGELFF. CDR3 sequence (DNA): TGTGCCAGCAGCCAAGTTCCAGGGATCAACACCGGGGAGCTGTTTTTT.

The chain carries TRBV5-1 and TRBJ2-2; tentative D call: TRBD2 (6 bases). The V gene lost 4 bases and the J gene lost 2 bases, with 15 bases spanning the gap. The CDR3 contains 16 residues. Germline V gene sequence: CDR1 SGHRS, CDR2 YFSETQ. The CDR3 is CASSNSGLFNTGELFF. CDR3 bases: TGCGCCAGCAGCAACTCGGGACTTTTTAACACCGGGGAGCTGTTTTTT.

The gene calls are TRBV6-5 and TRBJ2-5, with D tentatively TRBD2 (5 bases). This CDR3 has 13 residues. Germline-derived CDR1 and CDR2 are MNHEY and SVGAGI. Trimming cost V 8 bases and J 1 base, with 11 bases left between them. The CDR3 sequence is CASSPGFQETQYF. In nucleotides, the CDR3 is TGTGCCAGCTCCCCGGGATTCCAAGAGACCCAGTACTTC.

The V gene is TRBV5-1, the J gene TRBJ1-3, with D possibly TRBD1 on 5 matching bases. The CDR3 spans 14 residues. The germline V and J ends were trimmed by 0 bases and 4 bases, with 8 bases remaining between them. From germline, CDR1 is SGHRS and CDR2 YFSETQ. CDR3 region: CASSLAGLGNTIYF. In nucleotides, the CDR3 is TGCGCCAGCAGCTTGGCAGGGTTGGGAAACACCATATATTTT.

The rearrangement uses TRBV19 and TRBJ2-7; TRBD2 agrees at 12 bases. Germline V gene sequence: CDR1 LNHDA, CDR2 SQIVND (reference sequence). This CDR3 is 14 amino acids long. The V segment lost 7 bases and the J segment 0 bases; nucleotides outside the gene matches: 1. The CDR3 DNA sequence: TGTGCCAGTAAGACTAGCGGGAGCTCCTACGAGCAGTACTTC. This codes for CASKTSGSSYEQYF.

The chain is built from TRBV5-1 and TRBJ2-5; weak D call: TRBD2 (6 bases). This CDR3 has 14 residues. Deletions cut 7 bases from V and 5 bases from J, with 18 bases between. In germline, CDR1 is SGHRS, CDR2 YFSETQ. The CDR3 region has the DNA TGCGCCAGCGCCCCTGGGGAAGGAGGGGAGACCCAGTACTTC. Its protein is CASAPGEGGETQYF. Variable domain in full (rest from reference TRBV5-1 and TRBJ2-5): KAGVTQTPRYLIKTRGQQVTLSCSPISGHRSVSWYQQTPGQGLQFLFEYFSETQRNKGNFPGRFSGRQFSNSRSEMNVSTLELGDSALYLCASAPGEGGETQYFGPGTRLLVL.

A few counts support this clone. The genes are TRBV18 and TRBJ2-7, with D perhaps matching TRBD1 (5 bases). Germline CDR1 KGHSH, CDR2 LQKENI. CDR3 size: 13 residues. V was cut by 4 bases and J by 7 bases, with 14 bases left in between. CDR3 sequence (DNA): TGTGCCAGCTCACAGACAGAACGTGGTGAGCAGTACTTC. Its translation is CASSQTERGEQYF. The full variable domain, its missing parts supplied by reference TRBV18 and TRBJ2-7, is NAGVMQNPRHLVRRRGQEARLRCSPMKGHSHVYWYRQLPEEGLKFMVYLQKENIIDESGMPKERFSAEFPKEGPSILRIQQVVRGDSAAYFCASSQTERGEQYFGPGTRLTVT.

V and J are TRBV2 and TRBJ2-1, with D perhaps TRBD2 (6 bases). V gave up 6 bases and J gave up 2 bases, with 14 bases separating them. The CDR3 sequence is 15 residues long. Germline V gene lookup returns CDR1 SNHLY and CDR2 FYNNEI. The CDR3 here is CASRAWVAAYNEQFF. The CDR3 nucleotides are TGTGCCAGCAGGGCCTGGGTAGCGGCCTACAATGAGCAGTTCTTC.

The rearrangement joins TRBV19 to TRBJ1-3; tentatively, D is TRBD1 (5 bases). Germline V gene lookup returns CDR1 LNHDA and CDR2 SQIVND (reference sequence). The CDR3 spans 15 residues. Trimming removed 6 bases from V and 0 bases from J, with 12 bases in between. The CDR3 sequence is CASRTRDSSGNTIYF. CDR3 coding DNA: TGTGCCAGTAGAACCCGAGACAGCTCTGGAAACACCATATATTTT.

The chain couples TRBV5-1 to TRBJ2-7; 12 bases line up with TRBD1. The germline CDR1 and CDR2 sequences are SGHRS and YFSETQ. This CDR3 contains 15 residues. J lost 6 bases, V lost 3 bases, and 7 bases had no gene match. CDR3 nucleotides: TGCGCCAGCAGCTCCTCCGGGACAGGGGGCGGCGAGCAGTACTTC. This gives the protein CASSSSGTGGGEQYF.

The rearrangement links TRBV5-6 to TRBJ2-1; 9 bases fit TRBD2. V lost 1 base and J lost 5; bases outside the gene matches: 7. The germline CDR1 and CDR2 sequences are SGHDT and YYEEEE. The CDR3 length is 16 residues. CDR3: CASSLWSSGMDNEQFF. In DNA form, the CDR3 reads TGTGCCAGCAGCTTGTGGTCTAGCGGGATGGACAATGAGCAGTTCTTC.

J is TRBJ2-1 and V is TRBV7-9; 9 nucleotides agree with TRBD2. The germline CDR1 and CDR2 sequences are SEHNR and FQNEAQ (reference sequence). The CDR3 totals 13 residues. With V trimmed by 5 bases and J by 12 bases, 8 bases remained unmatched. For the CDR3, the DNA is TGTGCCAGCAGCCCTTCGGAGCGGGGGGTGCAGTTCTTC. Translating it yields CASSPSERGVQFF.

This clone showed up just once. The chain combines TRBV7-2 with TRBJ2-7, with D maybe TRBD1 (6 bases). The CDR3 runs 14 residues. The germline CDR1 and CDR2 sequences are SGHTA and FQGNSA. With 1 base removed from V and 0 bases from J, the gap between germline ends came to 7 bases. The CDR3 sequence: CASSLDRDSYEQYF. The CDR3 DNA follows: TGTGCCAGCAGCTTAGACAGGGACTCCTACGAGCAGTACTTC.

The chain joins TRBV11-2 to TRBJ2-7; 7 bases agree with TRBD2. Germline V gives CDR1 SGHAT, CDR2 FQNNGV. CDR3 length: 14 amino acids. Trimming took 0 bases from V and 6 from J; bases not matched to a gene: 5. CDR3 in DNA: TGTGCCAGCAGCTTAGACCGCGGGAGAAGCGAGCAGTACTTC. It yields the protein CASSLDRGRSEQYF.

As concerns this clone: Distinct nucleotide sequences in the sample also encode this CDR3. V and J are TRBV5-1 and TRBJ2-5; no clear D. The CDR3 covers 11 residues. V was pared by 3 bases and J by 2 bases, with 2 bases between. Germline-derived CDR1 and CDR2 are SGHRS and YFSETQ. CDR3 protein: CASSSQETQYF. As DNA, the CDR3 is TGCGCCAGCAGCTCTCAAGAGACCCAGTACTTC.

The V and J genes are TRBV6-5 and TRBJ2-7; 8 bases fit TRBD2. Germline V CDR1 and CDR2: MNHEY, SVGAGI. The CDR3 consists of 14 residues. Trimming removed 3 bases from V and 5 bases from J; junction bases left unmatched: 6. CDR3 bases: TGTGCCAGCAGTTATGGCCCAGCGGGGGACGAGCAGTACTTC. Amino acid sequence: CASSYGPAGDEQYF.

This chain connects TRBV6-6 to TRBJ2-7, with TRBD1 identical over 9 bases. The germline V gene has CDR1 MNHNY and CDR2 SVGAGI (reference sequence). The V and J ends lost 2 bases and 4 bases, in that order; junction bases with no gene match: 6. This CDR3 comprises 15 residues. The CDR3 sequence is CASSYPGQGIYEQYF. In DNA, the CDR3 is TGTGCCAGCAGTTACCCGGGACAGGGTATATACGAGCAGTACTTC.